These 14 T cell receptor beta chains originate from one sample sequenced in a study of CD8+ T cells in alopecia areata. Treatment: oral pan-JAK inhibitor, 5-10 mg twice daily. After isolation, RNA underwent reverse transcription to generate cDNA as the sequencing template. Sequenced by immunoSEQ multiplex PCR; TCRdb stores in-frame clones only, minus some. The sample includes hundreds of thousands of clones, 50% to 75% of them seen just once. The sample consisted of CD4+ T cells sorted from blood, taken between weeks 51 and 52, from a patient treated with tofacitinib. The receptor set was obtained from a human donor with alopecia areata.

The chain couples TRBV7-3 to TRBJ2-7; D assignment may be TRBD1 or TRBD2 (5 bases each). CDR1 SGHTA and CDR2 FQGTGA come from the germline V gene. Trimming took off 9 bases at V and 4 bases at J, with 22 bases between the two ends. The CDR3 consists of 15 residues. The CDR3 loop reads CARYSSWGSRYEQYF. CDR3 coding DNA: TGTGCCAGGTACTCCTCGTGGGGGTCAAGGTACGAGCAGTACTTC.

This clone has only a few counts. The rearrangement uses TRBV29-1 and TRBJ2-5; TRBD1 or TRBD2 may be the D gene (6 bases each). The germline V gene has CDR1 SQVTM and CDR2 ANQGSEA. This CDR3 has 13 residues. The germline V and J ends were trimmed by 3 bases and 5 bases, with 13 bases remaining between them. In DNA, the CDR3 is TGCAGCGTTGAGGAGGGGGTACGGGAGACCCAGTACTTC. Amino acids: CSVEEGVRETQYF.

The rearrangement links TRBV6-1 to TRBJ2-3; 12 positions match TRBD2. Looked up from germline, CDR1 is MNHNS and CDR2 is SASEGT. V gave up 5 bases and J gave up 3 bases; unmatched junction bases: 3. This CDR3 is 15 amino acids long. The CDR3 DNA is TGTGCCAGCAGTCCTACTAGCGGGGGGACAGATACGCAGTATTTT. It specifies CASSPTSGGTDTQYF.

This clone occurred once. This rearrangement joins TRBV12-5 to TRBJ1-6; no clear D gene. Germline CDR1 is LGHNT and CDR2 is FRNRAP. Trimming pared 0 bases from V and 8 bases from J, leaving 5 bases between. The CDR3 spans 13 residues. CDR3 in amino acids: CASGLVDDSPLHF. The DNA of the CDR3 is TGTGCTAGTGGTTTGGTAGACGATTCACCCCTCCACTTT.

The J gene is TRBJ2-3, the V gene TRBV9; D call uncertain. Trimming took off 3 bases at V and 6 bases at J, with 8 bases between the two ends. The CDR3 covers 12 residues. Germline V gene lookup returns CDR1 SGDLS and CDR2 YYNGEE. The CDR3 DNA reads TGTGCCAGCAGCGATCTCGTGGATACGCAGTATTTT. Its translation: CASSDLVDTQYF.

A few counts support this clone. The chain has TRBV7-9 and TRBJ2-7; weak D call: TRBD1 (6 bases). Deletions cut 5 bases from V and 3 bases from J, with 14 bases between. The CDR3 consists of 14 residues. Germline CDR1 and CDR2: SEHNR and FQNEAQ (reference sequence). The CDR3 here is CASSPALQGYEQYF. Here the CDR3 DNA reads TGTGCCAGCAGCCCGGCCCTACAGGGCTACGAGCAGTACTTC.

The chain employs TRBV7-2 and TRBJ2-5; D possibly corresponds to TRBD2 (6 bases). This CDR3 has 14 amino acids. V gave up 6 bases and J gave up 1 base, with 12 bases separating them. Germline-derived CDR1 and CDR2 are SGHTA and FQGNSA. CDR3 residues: CASRTMGGQETQYF. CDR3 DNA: TGTGCCAGCAGGACGATGGGAGGCCAAGAGACCCAGTACTTC.

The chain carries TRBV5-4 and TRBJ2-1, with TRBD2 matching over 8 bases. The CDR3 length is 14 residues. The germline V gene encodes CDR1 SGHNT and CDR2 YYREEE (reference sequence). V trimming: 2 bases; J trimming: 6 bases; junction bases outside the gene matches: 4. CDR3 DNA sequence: TGTGCCAGCAGCTTACGGGGGGGACGCAATGAGCAGTTCTTC. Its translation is CASSLRGGRNEQFF.

CDR3 coding DNA: TGCAGCGCTGATTCCGGGACGGGGAATGAAAAACTGTTTTTT. Protein product: CSADSGTGNEKLFF. The chain employs TRBV29-1 and TRBJ1-4; perhaps TRBD1 as D (5 bases). The germline V gene encodes CDR1 SQVTM and CDR2 ANQGSEA. V lost 7 bases to trimming and J lost 5 bases, with 17 bases between them. CDR3 length equals 14 residues.

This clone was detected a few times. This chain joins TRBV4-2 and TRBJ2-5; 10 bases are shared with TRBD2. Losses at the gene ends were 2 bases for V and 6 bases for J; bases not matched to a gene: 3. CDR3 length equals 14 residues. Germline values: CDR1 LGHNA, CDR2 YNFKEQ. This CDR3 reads CASSQFSGGKTQYF. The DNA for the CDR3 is TGTGCCAGCAGCCAATTTAGCGGGGGGAAGACCCAGTACTTC.

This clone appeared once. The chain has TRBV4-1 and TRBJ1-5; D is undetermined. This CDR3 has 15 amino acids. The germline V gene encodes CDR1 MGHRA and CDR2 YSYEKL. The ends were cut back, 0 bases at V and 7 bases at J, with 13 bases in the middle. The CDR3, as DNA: TGCGCCAGCAGCCAAGAAAAGCAGCCACGACAGCCCCAGCATTTT. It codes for CASSQEKQPRQPQHF.

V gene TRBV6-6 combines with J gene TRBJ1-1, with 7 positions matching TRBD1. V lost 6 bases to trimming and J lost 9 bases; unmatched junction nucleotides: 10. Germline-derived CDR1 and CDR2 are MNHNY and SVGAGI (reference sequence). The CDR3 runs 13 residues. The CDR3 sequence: CASRTWDSQKAFF. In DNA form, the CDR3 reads TGTGCCAGCAGAACCTGGGACAGTCAGAAAGCTTTCTTT.

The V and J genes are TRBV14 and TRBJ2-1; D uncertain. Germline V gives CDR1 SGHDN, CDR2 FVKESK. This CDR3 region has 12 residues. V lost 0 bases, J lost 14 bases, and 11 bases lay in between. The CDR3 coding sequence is TGTGCCAGCAGCCAAGAAACCCAGAAGAAGTTCTTC. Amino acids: CASSQETQKKFF.

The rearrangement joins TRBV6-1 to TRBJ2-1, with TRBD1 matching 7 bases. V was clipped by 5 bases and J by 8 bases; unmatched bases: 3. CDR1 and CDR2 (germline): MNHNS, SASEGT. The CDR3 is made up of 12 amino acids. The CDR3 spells CASSTQGYEQFF. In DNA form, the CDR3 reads TGTGCCAGCAGTACACAGGGGTATGAGCAGTTCTTC.